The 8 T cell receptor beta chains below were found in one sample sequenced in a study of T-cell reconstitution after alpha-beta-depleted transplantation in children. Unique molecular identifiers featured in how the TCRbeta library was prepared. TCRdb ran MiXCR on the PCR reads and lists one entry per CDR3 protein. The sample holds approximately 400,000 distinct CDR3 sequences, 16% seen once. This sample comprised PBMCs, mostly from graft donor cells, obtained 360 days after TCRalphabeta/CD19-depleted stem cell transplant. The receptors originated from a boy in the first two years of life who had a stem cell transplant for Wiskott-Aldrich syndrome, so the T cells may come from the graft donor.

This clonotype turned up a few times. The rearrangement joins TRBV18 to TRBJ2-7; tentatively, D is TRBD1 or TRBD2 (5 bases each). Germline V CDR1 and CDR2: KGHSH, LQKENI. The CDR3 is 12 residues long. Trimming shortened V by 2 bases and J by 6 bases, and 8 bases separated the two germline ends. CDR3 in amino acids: CASSPKGTEQYF. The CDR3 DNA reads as TGTGCCAGCTCACCAAAAGGGACCGAGCAGTACTTC.

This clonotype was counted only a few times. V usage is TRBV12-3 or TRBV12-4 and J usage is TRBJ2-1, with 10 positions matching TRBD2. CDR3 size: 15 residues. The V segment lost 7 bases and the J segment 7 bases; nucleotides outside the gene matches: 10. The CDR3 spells CASIPGTSEFNEQFF. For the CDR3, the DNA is TGTGCCAGCATCCCCGGGACTAGCGAATTTAATGAGCAGTTCTTC.

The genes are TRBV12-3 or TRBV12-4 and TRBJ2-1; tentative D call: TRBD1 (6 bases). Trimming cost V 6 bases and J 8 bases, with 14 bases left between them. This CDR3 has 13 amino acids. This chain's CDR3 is CASRTGTNDEQFF. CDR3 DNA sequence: TGTGCCAGCAGGACCGGGACAAATGATGAGCAGTTCTTC.

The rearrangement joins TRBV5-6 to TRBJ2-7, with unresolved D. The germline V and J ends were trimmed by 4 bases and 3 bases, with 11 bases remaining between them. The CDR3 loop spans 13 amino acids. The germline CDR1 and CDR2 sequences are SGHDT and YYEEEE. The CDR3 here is CASSPVTNYEQYF. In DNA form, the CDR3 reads TGTGCCAGCAGCCCGGTAACAAACTACGAGCAGTACTTC.

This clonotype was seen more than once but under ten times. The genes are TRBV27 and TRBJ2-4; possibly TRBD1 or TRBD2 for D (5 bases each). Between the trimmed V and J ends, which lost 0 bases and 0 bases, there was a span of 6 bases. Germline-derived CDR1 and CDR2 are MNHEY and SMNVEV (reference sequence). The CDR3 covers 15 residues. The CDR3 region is CASSLSGVAKNIQYF. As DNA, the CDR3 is TGTGCCAGCAGTTTATCGGGGGTAGCCAAAAACATTCAGTACTTC.

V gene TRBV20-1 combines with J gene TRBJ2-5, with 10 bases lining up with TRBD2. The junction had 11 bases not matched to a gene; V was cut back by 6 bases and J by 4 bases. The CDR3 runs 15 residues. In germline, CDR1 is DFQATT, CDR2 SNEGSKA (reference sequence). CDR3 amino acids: CSAIAGGSWRETQYF. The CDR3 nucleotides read TGCAGTGCCATAGCGGGGGGCTCCTGGAGAGAGACCCAGTACTTC.

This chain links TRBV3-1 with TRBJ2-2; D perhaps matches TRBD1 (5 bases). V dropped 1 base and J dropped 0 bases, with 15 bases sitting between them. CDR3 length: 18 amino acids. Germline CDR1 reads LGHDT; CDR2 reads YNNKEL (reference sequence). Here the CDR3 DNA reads TGTGCCAGCAGCCAAGTAGCCCAGGGAACTCCGAACACCGGGGAGCTGTTTTTT. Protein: CASSQVAQGTPNTGELFF.

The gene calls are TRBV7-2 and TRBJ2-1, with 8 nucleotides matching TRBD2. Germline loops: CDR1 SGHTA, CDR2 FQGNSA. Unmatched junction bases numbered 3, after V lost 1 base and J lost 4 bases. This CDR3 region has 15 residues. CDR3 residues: CASSLDGGGYNEQFF. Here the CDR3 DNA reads TGTGCCAGCAGCTTAGACGGCGGGGGGTACAATGAGCAGTTCTTC.